These 30 T cell receptor beta chains share one sample of origin, sequenced in a study of CD8+ T cells in alopecia areata. Sequencing templates came from extracted RNA that was reverse transcribed into cDNA. Sequencing used immunoSEQ multiplex PCR; TCRdb keeps in-frame clones, though not all of them. Among 200,000 to 250,000 clones listed, 64% were seen once. Treatment noted: oral pan-JAK inhibitor, 5-10 mg twice daily. Specimen: CD4+ T cells sorted from blood, collected at week 4, from a patient treated with tofacitinib. The source is a human donor with alopecia areata.

The sample holds a few counts of this clone. The gene calls are TRBV19 and TRBJ1-3; maybe TRBD1 (6 bases). V was pared by 6 bases and J by 2 bases, with 11 bases between. CDR3 size: 14 residues. Per germline, CDR1 LNHDA and CDR2 SQIVND (reference sequence). CDR3 sequence (DNA): TGTGCCAGTAGCACACAGGGAACTGGAAACACCATATATTTT. Amino acids: CASSTQGTGNTIYF.

This clone occurred a few times. This chain uses TRBV5-6 with TRBJ2-1, with D hard to call. CDR1 is SGHDT and CDR2 is YYEEEE in the germline V gene. Trimming took 1 base from V and 8 from J, leaving 7 bases between them. The CDR3 sequence is 12 residues long. The CDR3 is CASSLTSYEQFF. The DNA of the CDR3 is TGTGCCAGCAGCTTGACGTCCTATGAGCAGTTCTTC.

This clone turned up a few times. Here the CDR3 reads CASSVEAGGSTDTQYF. In DNA, the CDR3 is TGTGCCAGCAGCGTAGAGGCGGGGGGTAGCACAGATACGCAGTATTTT. This chain uses TRBV9 with TRBJ2-3, with TRBD2 matching 8 bases. CDR1 and CDR2 (germline): SGDLS, YYNGEE. With 0 bases clipped from V and 0 bases from J, the junction kept 3 bases outside the gene matches. The CDR3 runs to 16 residues. The full variable domain, its missing parts supplied by reference TRBV9 and TRBJ2-3, is DSGVTQTPKHLITATGQRVTLRCSPRSGDLSVYWYQQSLDQGLQFLIQYYNGEERAKGNILERFSAQQFPDLHSELNLSSLELGDSALYFCASSVEAGGSTDTQYFGPGTRLTVL.

CDR3 bases: TGTGCCAGCTCACCTTATGGGGGGGCCAACGTCCTGACTTTC. It translates to CASSPYGGANVLTF. V gene TRBV18 combines with J gene TRBJ2-6; no firm D call. Per the germline V gene, CDR1 is KGHSH and CDR2 is LQKENI. The CDR3 has 14 amino acids. V gave up 3 bases and J gave up 4 bases, with 7 bases separating them.

The chain joins TRBV2 to TRBJ2-3; TRBD2 matches 7 bases. Germline V gives CDR1 SNHLY, CDR2 FYNNEI. J was trimmed by 9 bases and V by 4 bases; bases with no gene match: 1. The CDR3 spans 11 residues. CDR3 in DNA: TGTGCCAGCAGTGTGGGGGGGACGCAGTATTTT. Translated: CASSVGGTQYF.

The chain joins TRBV30 to TRBJ2-7; unclear D gene. V was cut by 7 bases and J by 1 base, with 17 bases left in between. This CDR3 spans 14 amino acids. Germline V gives CDR1 GTSNPN, CDR2 SVGIG (reference sequence). The CDR3 loop is CASTELERSYEQYF. CDR3 DNA sequence: TGTGCCTCGACGGAACTGGAAAGATCCTACGAGCAGTACTTC.

This clone turned up a few times. V and J are TRBV27 and TRBJ2-1; no reliable D call. This CDR3 is built from 12 residues. V gave up 2 bases and J gave up 7 bases, with 6 bases separating them. Germline lookup yields CDR1 MNHEY and CDR2 SMNVEV (reference sequence). The CDR3 DNA sequence: TGTGCCAGCAGTTTAACTATGAATGAGCAGTTCTTC. Amino acids: CASSLTMNEQFF.

The V and J genes are TRBV7-9 and TRBJ2-7, with D tentatively TRBD1 (5 bases). V lost 8 bases and J lost 4, with 15 bases in between. Germline values: CDR1 SEHNR, CDR2 FQNEAQ (reference sequence). The CDR3 loop spans 13 amino acids. The CDR3 DNA reads as TGTGCCAGCGGGCAGGGAAACGTGTACGAGCAGTACTTC. Protein sequence: CASGQGNVYEQYF.

The rearrangement joins TRBV4-3 to TRBJ1-2, with D maybe TRBD1 (6 bases). The germline V gene has CDR1 LGHNA and CDR2 YSLEER. The CDR3 sequence is 15 residues long. Trimming stripped 0 bases from V and 6 bases from J, with 14 bases between. CDR3 in DNA: TGCGCCAGCAGCCAAGATAATGGCGGGGGGCATGGCTACACCTTC. Protein sequence: CASSQDNGGGHGYTF.

Here the CDR3 reads CASSDSGLSTDTQYF. DNA of the CDR3: TGTGCCAGCAGCGATAGCGGGCTTAGCACAGATACGCAGTATTTT. The V gene is TRBV9, the J gene TRBJ2-3, with TRBD2 matching 7 bases. V shed 3 bases, J shed 0 bases, and the junction held 4 bases outside the gene matches. CDR1 and CDR2 (germline): SGDLS, YYNGEE. This CDR3 region has 15 residues.

The V gene is TRBV28, the J gene TRBJ2-7, with TRBD1 matching over 8 bases. The trim removed 4 bases at V and 0 bases at J, leaving 2 bases unmatched. Germline V gene data show CDR1 as MDHEN and CDR2 as SYDVKM. CDR3 length equals 14 residues. The CDR3 loop reads CASSSGGSSYEQYF. The CDR3 DNA reads as TGTGCCAGCAGTTCAGGGGGCAGCTCCTACGAGCAGTACTTC.

The chain joins TRBV30 to TRBJ2-3, with a possible D match to TRBD1 (6 bases). Germline CDR1 is GTSNPN and CDR2 is SVGIG (reference sequence). V lost 2 bases, J lost 5 bases, and 14 bases lay in between. This CDR3 contains 14 residues. The CDR3 DNA is TGTGCCTGGAGTCCAGGGACAATCAAAGATACGCAGTATTTT. Translated, it gives CAWSPGTIKDTQYF.

This clone was seen a few times. The chain combines TRBV7-9 with TRBJ2-3; D gene uncertain. V was pared by 5 bases and J by 0 bases, with 3 bases between. CDR1 SEHNR and CDR2 FQNEAQ come from the germline V gene (reference sequence). This CDR3 has 12 residues. The CDR3 sequence is CASSQSTDTQYF. CDR3 DNA: TGTGCCAGCAGCCAAAGCACAGATACGCAGTATTTT.

The genes are TRBV4-2 and TRBJ2-2; D unclear. V was shortened by 1 base and J by 6 bases, with 3 bases between the two germline ends. The CDR3 is 12 amino acids. CDR1 and CDR2 (germline): LGHNA, YNFKEQ. The CDR3 region has the DNA TGTGCCAGCAGCCAAGTCCCCGGGGAGCTGTTTTTT. Translation gives CASSQVPGELFF.

The V and J genes are TRBV7-2 and TRBJ2-6; D unclear. Trimming took off 6 bases at V and 0 bases at J, with 12 bases between the two ends. CDR3 length: 16 residues. Germline CDR1 is SGHTA and CDR2 is FQGNSA. The CDR3 is CASRPDPVSGANVLTF. The DNA for the CDR3 is TGTGCCAGCAGACCAGATCCCGTCTCTGGGGCCAACGTCCTGACTTTC.

The V and J genes are TRBV25-1 and TRBJ2-1, with D perhaps matching TRBD1 or TRBD2 (5 bases each). CDR1 is MGHDK and CDR2 is SYGVNS in the germline V gene. Deletions cut 10 bases from V and 5 bases from J, with 18 bases between. This CDR3 contains 14 residues. The CDR3 coding sequence is TGTGCCACCTCGAGGGGAGAGGGAAACAATGAGCAGTTCTTC. It is translated as CATSRGEGNNEQFF.

The chain joins TRBV1 to TRBJ2-3; the D segment call TRBD1 is taken from the table without a DNA check. TRBV1 represents a pseudogene. The CDR3 sequence is 16 residues long. CDR3 residues: CTSSQLQGASADTQYF. The DNA for the CDR3 is TGCACCAGCAGCCAGCTACAGGGGGCTAGCGCAGATACGCAGTATTTT.

V usage is TRBV7-9 and J usage is TRBJ1-2; 9 bases align to TRBD1. J gave up 7 bases and V 0 bases, and 6 bases lay outside the gene matches. CDR1 is SEHNR, CDR2 FQNEAQ, per germline (reference sequence). The length of the CDR3 is 15 residues. The CDR3 loop reads CASSLARGQGSGYTF. The CDR3 nucleotides read TGTGCCAGCAGCTTAGCAAGAGGACAGGGGAGTGGCTACACCTTC.

The chain carries TRBV4-1 and TRBJ2-6, with 13 bases fitting TRBD2. This CDR3 is built from 21 residues. V trimming: 2 bases; J trimming: 0 bases; junction bases outside the gene matches: 10. Germline-derived CDR1 and CDR2 are MGHRA and YSYEKL. The CDR3 region is CASSQPERLAGGHSGANVLTF. CDR3 bases: TGCGCCAGCAGCCAACCTGAAAGACTAGCGGGGGGTCACTCTGGGGCCAACGTCCTGACTTTC.

This clone was seen a few times. This same CDR3 is encoded by further DNA sequences in the sample. The J gene is TRBJ1-2, the V gene TRBV20-1; maybe TRBD1 (5 bases). This CDR3 is built from 11 residues. The germline CDR1 and CDR2 sequences are DFQATT and SNEGSKA (reference sequence). The germline V and J ends were trimmed by 6 bases and 4 bases, with 9 bases remaining between them. For the CDR3, the DNA is TGCAGTGCCACGGGGCCCTATGGCTACACCTTC. Translating gives CSATGPYGYTF.

This chain links TRBV10-3 with TRBJ1-3, with D hard to call. Germline V gene data show CDR1 as ENHRY and CDR2 as SYGVKD. The CDR3 has 12 residues. V was cut by 10 bases and J by 2 bases, with 9 bases left in between. CDR3 residues: CATSTAGNTIYF. The CDR3 coding sequence is TGTGCCACCTCCACGGCTGGAAACACCATATATTTT.

The chain recombines TRBV9 with TRBJ2-1; 8 bases are a match to TRBD2. With V trimmed by 4 bases and J by 5 bases, 14 bases remained unmatched. The germline V gene encodes CDR1 SGDLS and CDR2 YYNGEE. There are 17 residues in the CDR3. CDR3 sequence reads: CASSPNVGRGVNNEQFF. DNA of the CDR3: TGTGCCAGCAGCCCAAATGTTGGGCGGGGGGTAAACAATGAGCAGTTCTTC.

This clone was recorded once. V gene TRBV15 combines with J gene TRBJ1-1; D gene ambiguous. The V gene lost 0 bases and the J gene lost 7 bases, with 12 bases spanning the gap. The CDR3 consists of 14 residues. Per germline, CDR1 LNHNV and CDR2 YYDKDF (reference sequence). The CDR3 spells CATSRDTSILEAFF. CDR3 bases: TGTGCCACCAGCAGAGATACGTCCATCCTTGAAGCTTTCTTT.

This clone has only one observation. The genes are TRBV7-2 and TRBJ2-4; D not certain. V lost 3 bases and J 2 bases, leaving 23 bases between the germline ends. Germline CDR1 reads SGHTA; CDR2 reads FQGNSA. This CDR3 is 19 amino acids long. The DNA for the CDR3 is TGTGCCAGCAGCTTCCCAACGTCTGGCCCGATGAGAACCAAAAACATTCAGTACTTC. Translation: CASSFPTSGPMRTKNIQYF.

V and J are TRBV2 and TRBJ2-3; either TRBD1 or TRBD2 may fit D (6 bases each). Trimming removed 6 bases at V and 2 bases at J, with 9 bases between. The CDR3 runs to 13 residues. Germline V gives CDR1 SNHLY, CDR2 FYNNEI. In DNA form, the CDR3 reads TGTGCCAGCAGGCGGGGACACACAGATACGCAGTATTTT. This sequence encodes CASRRGHTDTQYF.

This chain connects TRBV11-2 to TRBJ2-5, with unresolved D. The V gene's germline CDR1 is SGHAT and CDR2 FQNNGV. This CDR3 comprises 16 residues. V dropped 2 bases and J dropped 5 bases, with 18 bases sitting between them. Here the CDR3 reads CASSLRVSAERETQYF. The CDR3 bases are TGTGCCAGCAGCTTACGAGTTTCGGCGGAACGGGAGACCCAGTACTTC.

This clone was counted between two and nine times. This chain uses TRBV6-5 with TRBJ2-3; perhaps TRBD2 as D (6 bases). This CDR3 comprises 12 residues. CDR1 MNHEY and CDR2 SVGAGI come from the germline V gene. V lost 6 bases and J 4 bases, leaving 8 bases between the germline ends. The CDR3 DNA sequence: TGTGCCAGCAGCCGGGAGCCAGATACGCAGTATTTT. It specifies CASSREPDTQYF.

The chain recombines TRBV4-1 with TRBJ2-1, with D maybe TRBD2 (6 bases). CDR3 size: 13 residues. V lost 4 bases and J 7 bases, leaving 11 bases between the germline ends. CDR1 MGHRA and CDR2 YSYEKL come from the germline V gene. The DNA of the CDR3 is TGCGCCAGCAGCCGAGCCGGGGGAAATGAGCAGTTCTTC. This encodes CASSRAGGNEQFF.

This chain connects TRBV6-1 to TRBJ2-7; D is unclear. The germline CDR1 and CDR2 sequences are MNHNS and SASEGT. Between the trimmed V and J ends, which lost 3 bases and 0 bases, there was a span of 12 bases. The CDR3 spans 15 residues. CDR3 region: CASSDPGPVSYEQYF. The CDR3, as DNA: TGTGCCAGCAGTGATCCTGGGCCGGTCTCCTACGAGCAGTACTTC.

This chain joins TRBV5-6 and TRBJ2-1, with TRBD1 identical over 10 bases. V was clipped by 4 bases and J by 8 bases; unmatched bases: 3. The CDR3 runs 13 residues. In germline, CDR1 is SGHDT, CDR2 YYEEEE. The chain's CDR3 is CASSSGQGDEQFF. The CDR3 region has the DNA TGTGCCAGCAGCAGCGGACAGGGGGATGAGCAGTTCTTC. Combining the CDR3 with reference TRBV5-6 and TRBJ2-1 gives the whole variable domain DAGVTQSPTHLIKTRGQQVTLRCSPKSGHDTVSWYQQALGQGPQFIFQYYEEEERQRGNFPDRFSGHQFPNYSSELNVNALLLGDSALYLCASSSGQGDEQFFGPGTRLTVL.